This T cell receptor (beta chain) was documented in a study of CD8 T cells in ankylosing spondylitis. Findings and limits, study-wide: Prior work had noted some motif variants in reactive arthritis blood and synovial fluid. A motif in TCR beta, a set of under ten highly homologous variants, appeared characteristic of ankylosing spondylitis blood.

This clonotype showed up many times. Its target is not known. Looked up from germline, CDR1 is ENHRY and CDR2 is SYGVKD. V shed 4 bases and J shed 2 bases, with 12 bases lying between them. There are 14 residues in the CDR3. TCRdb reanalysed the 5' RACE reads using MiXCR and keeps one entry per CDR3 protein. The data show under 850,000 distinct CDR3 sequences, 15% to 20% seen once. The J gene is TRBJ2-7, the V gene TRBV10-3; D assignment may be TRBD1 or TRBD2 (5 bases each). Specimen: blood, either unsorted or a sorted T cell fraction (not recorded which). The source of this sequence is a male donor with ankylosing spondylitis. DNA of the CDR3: TGTGCCATCAGTGGGGACCTACTTCCCTACGAGCAGTACTTC. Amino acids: CAISGDLLPYEQYF.